Shown below are 28 T cell receptor beta chains from a single sample sequenced in a study of identical twins. TCRdb independently ran MiXCR on the 5' RACE reads; one entry per CDR3 protein. The sample lists about 530,000 distinct CDR3 sequences, roughly 15% occurring once. The sample was also reused in another study, on yellow fever vaccine responses in identical twins.

The sequencing sample was made of CD4+ T cells sorted from blood. The receptors shown here come from a woman between 18 and 30 years old in good health.

This clonotype has a handful of counts. The J gene is TRBJ2-3, the V gene TRBV9; a possible D gene is TRBD2 (6 bases). V gave up 1 base and J gave up 5 bases, with 11 bases separating them. Germline V lookup: CDR1 SGDLS, CDR2 YYNGEE. The CDR3 loop spans 14 amino acids. This CDR3 reads CASSVRTGGDTQYF. CDR3 DNA sequence: TGTGCCAGCAGCGTACGAACCGGGGGAGATACGCAGTATTTT. Looking up the rest from reference TRBV9 and TRBJ2-3 gives the full variable domain: DSGVTQTPKHLITATGQRVTLRCSPRSGDLSVYWYQQSLDQGLQFLIQYYNGEERAKGNILERFSAQQFPDLHSELNLSSLELGDSALYFCASSVRTGGDTQYFGPGTRLTVL.

The gene calls are TRBV29-1 and TRBJ2-7, with TRBD2 as a possible D gene (6 bases). This CDR3 has 18 residues. Germline CDR1 is SQVTM and CDR2 is ANQGSEA. V lost 7 bases, J lost 0 bases, and 28 bases lay in between. CDR3 in DNA: TGCAGCGGGCTCGGGGTGGAGCGCCGCGGGATAATCTCCTACGAGCAGTACTTC. It translates to CSGLGVERRGIISYEQYF.

The chain is built from TRBV20-1 and TRBJ2-7; perhaps TRBD1 as D (6 bases). Looked up from germline, CDR1 is DFQATT and CDR2 is SNEGSKA (reference sequence). Trimming stripped 1 base from V and 0 bases from J, with 16 bases between. The CDR3 covers 16 residues. The CDR3 protein is CSARGPIGGSSYEQYF. CDR3 sequence (DNA): TGCAGTGCTAGAGGCCCTATAGGGGGAAGCTCCTACGAGCAGTACTTC.

This clonotype was detected ten times or more. J is TRBJ1-1 and V is TRBV6-5; TRBD1 matches 7 bases. Trimming removed 1 base from V and 6 bases from J; junction bases left unmatched: 8. The CDR3 covers 15 residues. Germline V lookup: CDR1 MNHEY, CDR2 SVGAGI. The CDR3 DNA sequence: TGTGCCAGCAGTTACTTTTCCCCCGGGACAGCTGAAGCTTTCTTT. As protein: CASSYFSPGTAEAFF.

J is TRBJ2-7 and V is TRBV29-1; TRBD1 agrees at 9 bases. V lost 4 bases, J lost 3 bases, and 4 bases stayed unmatched. CDR3 length: 13 residues. Germline V gene sequence: CDR1 SQVTM, CDR2 ANQGSEA. The CDR3 loop reads CSVVGQGFYEQYF. The CDR3 nucleotides read TGCAGCGTTGTGGGACAGGGCTTCTACGAGCAGTACTTC.

This clonotype was seen a few times. The chain carries TRBV11-2 and TRBJ2-1; a weak D match, TRBD1 (6 bases). Germline V gene data show CDR1 as SGHAT and CDR2 as FQNNGV. CDR3 length equals 14 residues. V lost 6 bases to trimming and J lost 8 bases, with 17 bases between them. The CDR3 loop reads CASRNSRGEDEQFF. CDR3 DNA sequence: TGTGCCAGCAGAAACTCCAGGGGAGAGGATGAGCAGTTCTTC.

This sequence joins TRBV28 and TRBJ1-4; the D gene is possibly TRBD1 (6 bases). V was shortened by 6 bases and J by 5 bases, with 16 bases between the two germline ends. The CDR3 is 15 amino acids. Germline V lookup: CDR1 MDHEN, CDR2 SYDVKM. CDR3 coding DNA: TGTGCCAGCAGCCAAACAGGGAGAGGGAATGAAAAACTGTTTTTT. Its translation is CASSQTGRGNEKLFF.

The rearrangement uses TRBV14 and TRBJ2-7, with 9 bases that match TRBD2. Germline V gives CDR1 SGHDN, CDR2 FVKESK. The CDR3 sequence is 15 residues long. Unmatched junction bases numbered 8, after V lost 2 bases and J lost 6 bases. This CDR3 is CASSQSPGLAREQYF. For the CDR3, the DNA is TGTGCCAGCAGCCAATCTCCGGGACTAGCTCGCGAGCAGTACTTC.

The rearrangement joins TRBV28 to TRBJ1-6; TRBD1 is a possible D gene (5 bases). There are 13 residues in the CDR3. In germline, CDR1 is MDHEN, CDR2 SYDVKM. V shed 3 bases and J shed 11 bases, with 11 bases lying between them. The CDR3 region is CASSFGGTAPLHF. The CDR3 DNA is TGTGCCAGCAGTTTCGGGGGGACGGCACCCCTCCACTTT.

This clonotype has a handful of counts. The chain uses TRBV29-1 and TRBJ1-4, with 9 bases aligning to TRBD1. The CDR3 covers 13 residues. Germline-derived CDR1 and CDR2 are SQVTM and ANQGSEA. Trimming took 1 base from V and 11 from J; bases not matched to a gene: 5. The DNA for the CDR3 is TGCAGCGTTGAAGGGACAGGGGTCAATAAACTGTTTTTT. It yields the protein CSVEGTGVNKLFF.

This clonotype occurred a few times. V gene TRBV15 combines with J gene TRBJ2-1; possible D gene TRBD2, 6 bases. V lost 7 bases, J lost 5 bases, and 27 bases lay in between. CDR1 LNHNV and CDR2 YYDKDF come from the germline V gene (reference sequence). This CDR3 comprises 18 residues. CDR3 residues: CATTPGSGGIHYNNEQFF. CDR3 coding DNA: TGTGCCACCACGCCCGGGTCCGGGGGAATACACTACAACAATGAGCAGTTCTTC.

The chain is built from TRBV7-3 and TRBJ1-1, with TRBD1 identical over 7 bases. This CDR3 has 14 residues. V dropped 3 bases and J dropped 9; count of bases not matched to a gene: 10. CDR1 and CDR2 from the germline V gene are SGHTA and FQGTGA. The DNA of the CDR3 is TGTGCCAGCAGCTTGGTTTCGGGACAGCTCCAAGCTTTCTTT. Its translation: CASSLVSGQLQAFF.

This chain joins TRBV3-1 and TRBJ2-1; 7 nucleotides align to TRBD2. This CDR3 has 14 residues. Germline V gene sequence: CDR1 LGHDT, CDR2 YNNKEL (reference sequence). Unmatched junction bases numbered 6, after V lost 1 base and J lost 9 bases. CDR3 amino acids: CASSQVWGGSEQFF. DNA of the CDR3: TGTGCCAGCAGCCAAGTATGGGGGGGATCTGAGCAGTTCTTC.

This chain joins TRBV6-5 and TRBJ2-7; D is perhaps TRBD2 (5 bases). V shed 2 bases and J shed 0 bases, with 14 bases lying between them. This CDR3 is 16 amino acids long. Looked up from germline, CDR1 is MNHEY and CDR2 is SVGAGI. In DNA, the CDR3 is TGTGCCAGCAGTTACCCTAGAGGGAGCCTCTCCTACGAGCAGTACTTC. Translated: CASSYPRGSLSYEQYF.

The chain recombines TRBV5-1 with TRBJ2-1, with TRBD2 matching over 8 bases. This CDR3 is 15 amino acids long. Germline V gives CDR1 SGHRS, CDR2 YFSETQ. V dropped 3 bases and J dropped 8; count of bases not matched to a gene: 10. The CDR3 nucleotides read TGCGCCAGCAGCTGGCTGTCGGGGGGGCAGGATGAGCAGTTCTTC. Its translation is CASSWLSGGQDEQFF.

This clonotype came up a few times. This chain links TRBV11-2 with TRBJ2-5, with 7 bases lining up with TRBD2. The trim removed 5 bases at V and 5 bases at J, leaving 11 bases unmatched. Germline V CDR1 and CDR2: SGHAT, FQNNGV. The CDR3 sequence is 15 residues long. CDR3 in DNA: TGTGCCAGCAGCCACACTAGCGTGGGGTTGGAGACCCAGTACTTC. It is translated as CASSHTSVGLETQYF.

The chain has TRBV6-2 or TRBV6-3 and TRBJ2-1, with 11 bases fitting TRBD2. The V gene's germline CDR1 is MNHEY and CDR2 SVGEGT. The CDR3 extends over 16 amino acids. V was clipped by 2 bases and J by 4 bases; unmatched bases: 4. The CDR3 DNA reads TGTGCCAGCAGTTACATTCCTAGCGGGGGGTACAATGAGCAGTTCTTC. This gives the protein CASSYIPSGGYNEQFF.

The table lists this clonotype with a few counts. The gene calls are TRBV24-1 and TRBJ2-2, with a tentative D call TRBD2 (5 bases). V lost 3 bases and J 5 bases, leaving 15 bases between the germline ends. CDR3 length: 16 amino acids. Germline CDR1 reads KGHDR; CDR2 reads SFDVKD. This chain's CDR3 is CATSDNGEARTGELFF. In DNA, the CDR3 is TGTGCCACCAGTGATAACGGGGAAGCAAGGACCGGGGAGCTGTTTTTT.

This clonotype has just a few counts. V usage is TRBV4-2 and J usage is TRBJ1-2; D is ambiguous. The V and J ends lost 3 bases and 3 bases respectively, with 8 bases between them. This CDR3 has 13 residues. The germline V gene has CDR1 LGHNA and CDR2 YNFKEQ. This CDR3 is CASSQGLDYGYTF. The CDR3 DNA sequence: TGTGCCAGCAGCCAGGGTCTGGACTATGGCTACACCTTC.

This clonotype was detected ten times or more. The gene calls are TRBV4-2 and TRBJ2-7; a possible D gene is TRBD2 (6 bases). V lost 0 bases and J 2 bases, leaving 14 bases between the germline ends. Germline V gene lookup returns CDR1 LGHNA and CDR2 YNFKEQ. This CDR3 spans 16 amino acids. CDR3 loop: CASSQDPAGKAYEQYF. CDR3 DNA sequence: TGTGCCAGCAGCCAAGATCCAGCGGGTAAAGCCTACGAGCAGTACTTC.

This chain connects TRBV20-1 to TRBJ1-5, with 7 bases fitting TRBD1. V gave up 3 bases and J gave up 7 bases; unmatched junction bases: 9. This CDR3 region has 14 residues. Germline loops: CDR1 DFQATT, CDR2 SNEGSKA (reference sequence). For the CDR3, the DNA is TGCAGTGCTAGGGTCGGACAGGCGGGCCAGCCCCAGCATTTT. It translates to CSARVGQAGQPQHF.

A few counts support this clonotype. The V and J genes are TRBV12-3 or TRBV12-4 and TRBJ2-2, with D hard to call. Trimming left V 7 bases short and J 7 bases short, with 16 bases between. The CDR3 covers 14 residues. CDR3 sequence (DNA): TGTGCCAGCATCCTGACCACTTCCGGCGGGGAGCTGTTTTTT. Translating gives CASILTTSGGELFF.

This clonotype has only one observation. This rearrangement joins TRBV27 to TRBJ2-5; maybe TRBD1 (6 bases). V gave up 10 bases and J gave up 4 bases, with 16 bases separating them. This CDR3 is built from 13 residues. Germline V gene sequence: CDR1 MNHEY, CDR2 SMNVEV (reference sequence). In nucleotides, the CDR3 is TGTGCCATTTCAACAGGGTGGGGAGAGACCCAGTACTTC. Translated: CAISTGWGETQYF.

To note about this clonotype: A read error may explain this, as a much larger clone is one base away. The gene calls are TRBV5-1 and TRBJ2-1, with 12 bases identical to TRBD2. The CDR3 consists of 15 residues. Germline V gene data show CDR1 as SGHRS and CDR2 as YFSETQ. DNA of the CDR3: TGCGCCAGCAGCTCGACTAGCGGGAGATACAATGAGCAGTTATTC. It specifies CASSSTSGRYNEQLF. The full variable domain, in which reference TRBV5-1 and TRBJ2-1 provide the parts outside the CDR3, is KAGVTQTPRYLIKTRGQQVTLSCSPISGHRSVSWYQQTPGQGLQFLFEYFSETQRNKGNFPGRFSGRQFSNSRSEMNVSTLELGDSALYLCASSSTSGRYNEQLFGPGTRLTVL.

This clonotype was observed a few times. This rearrangement joins TRBV7-2 to TRBJ2-3, with 7 bases identical to TRBD1. CDR3 length equals 17 residues. The germline V gene has CDR1 SGHTA and CDR2 FQGNSA. V dropped 7 bases and J dropped 8; count of bases not matched to a gene: 21. This CDR3 reads CASNQGRGSVFGGTQYF. In DNA form, the CDR3 reads TGTGCCAGCAACCAGGGCAGGGGGAGTGTTTTCGGTGGTACGCAGTATTTT.

This rearrangement joins TRBV12-3 or TRBV12-4 to TRBJ2-7, with TRBD1 matching 7 bases. This CDR3 spans 13 amino acids. The ends lost 5 bases at V and 7 bases at J; junction bases unmatched: 8. This chain's CDR3 is CASSATGKGEQYV. In DNA, the CDR3 is TGTGCCAGCAGTGCGACAGGGAAAGGAGAGCAGTACGTC.

The chain uses TRBV23-1 and TRBJ2-1; 12 bases line up with TRBD2. TRBV23-1 is an open reading frame whose function is uncertain. Unmatched junction bases numbered 9, after V lost 6 bases and J lost 6 bases. This CDR3 contains 16 residues. Here the CDR3 DNA reads TGCGCCAGCAGCTCCTCCCGACTAGCGGGAGTCAATGAGCAGTTCTTC. Its translation is CASSSSRLAGVNEQFF.

The chain joins TRBV27 to TRBJ1-1; D gene unclear. The CDR3 extends over 14 amino acids. The germline V and J ends were trimmed by 0 bases and 8 bases, with 13 bases remaining between them. Germline V gene sequence: CDR1 MNHEY, CDR2 SMNVEV (reference sequence). DNA for the CDR3: TGTGCCAGCAGTTTATCGTTTAGTGGTCTGGAAGCTTTCTTT. Protein: CASSLSFSGLEAFF.